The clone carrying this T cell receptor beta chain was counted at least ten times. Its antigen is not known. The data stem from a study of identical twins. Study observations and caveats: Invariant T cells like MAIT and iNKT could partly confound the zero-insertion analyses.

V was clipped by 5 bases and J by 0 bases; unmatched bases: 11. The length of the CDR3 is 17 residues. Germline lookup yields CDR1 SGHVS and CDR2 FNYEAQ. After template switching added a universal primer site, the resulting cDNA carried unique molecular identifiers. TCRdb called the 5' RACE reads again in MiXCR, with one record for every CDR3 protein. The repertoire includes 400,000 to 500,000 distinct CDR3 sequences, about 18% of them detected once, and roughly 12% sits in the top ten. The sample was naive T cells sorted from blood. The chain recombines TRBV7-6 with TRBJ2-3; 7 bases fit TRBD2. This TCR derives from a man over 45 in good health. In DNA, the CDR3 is TGTGCCAGCAGCCCTCTGCCCAGCGGGACTAGCACAGATACGCAGTATTTT. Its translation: CASSPLPSGTSTDTQYF.